This T cell receptor (beta chain) was observed in a study of blood T cells in healthy people across ages. Overall study findings and caveats: Significant beta diversity loss was already apparent by age approximately 36, declining roughly linearly.

The authors isolated at least 7 million PBMCs per sample. Together with a sample-barcoded 5' primer, a J-beta primer mix was included in a second PCR lasting about 7 to 11 cycles. The yield of each sample was at least 3 million CDR3-containing paired-end reads. TCRdb recomputed calls from the 5' RACE reads with MiXCR, one row per CDR3 protein. The sample has about 580,000 distinct CDR3 sequences; more than 45% are singletons. This clonotype was seen a few times. The antigen remains undetermined. CDR1 SGHTA and CDR2 FQGNSA come from the germline V gene. This CDR3 spans 13 amino acids. V lost 3 bases and J lost 2, with 8 bases in between.

The chain recombines TRBV7-2 with TRBJ2-7; D ambiguous. The sequence came from a man aged 80 or over in good health. Material: blood. In DNA, the CDR3 is TGTGCCAGCAGCTTCGAAGTTACCTACGAGCAGTACTTC. Its protein is CASSFEVTYEQYF.